This T cell receptor beta chain was sequenced for a study of cytomegalovirus exposure and HLA in healthy donors. Regarding the study as a whole: Another analysis was done later, and it associated roughly 15,000 TCR beta sequences with HLA alleles at 0.05 false discovery rate.

A note on this clone: Antigen: not known.

The PCR was carried out with 60 Vbeta primers and 13 Jbeta primers. TCRdb's table, derived via immunoSEQ multiplex PCR, lists solely in-frame clones and lacks some. The sample has some 140,000 clones; roughly 73% are singletons. CDR1 and CDR2 from the germline V gene are MNHEY and SVGAGI. This CDR3 comprises 15 residues. The chain is built from TRBV6-5 and TRBJ2-5, with 9 bases that match TRBD1. TRBJ2-7 matches the DNA end more closely, so the J call is doubtful. Sequencing was performed on PBMCs. The origin of this receptor is a male donor in good health and CMV-seronegative. The CDR3 loop is CASSITWTGESEQYF. The CDR3 nucleotides read TGTGCCAGCAGCATAACTTGGACAGGGGAGTCCGAGCAGTACTTC.